The 24 T cell receptor beta chains below all came from one sample that was sequenced in a study of naive and memory T cell subsets. The SP2 primer and nested alpha and beta constant region primers amplified ligated cDNA in four rounds. In TCRdb, the UMI-ligation and nested PCR reads were re-called with MiXCR into one record per CDR3 protein. The sample has 37,000 or so distinct CDR3 sequences; 11% are singletons. Noted treatment: skin biopsy from PPD injection site in Mantoux-positive individual. TCR cDNA received a 3' ligated oligonucleotide that carried a UMI. The sample consisted of skin, taken from a tuberculin skin test site. These receptors were obtained from an adult in good health.

The genes are TRBV5-1 and TRBJ2-7; no clear D gene. CDR1 is SGHRS and CDR2 is YFSETQ in the germline V gene. V was trimmed by 0 bases and J by 2 bases, leaving 9 bases between them. The CDR3 has 14 amino acids. In nucleotides, the CDR3 is TGCGCCAGCAGCTTGGCCAGTCCCGCCTACGAGCAGTACTTC. Protein product: CASSLASPAYEQYF.

This clonotype was detected ten times or more. CDR3: CATSDSTENQPQHF. The CDR3 nucleotides read TGTGCCACCAGTGACTCGACAGAGAATCAGCCCCAGCATTTT. The chain links TRBV24-1 to TRBJ1-5; a possible D gene is TRBD1 (5 bases). CDR1 and CDR2 (germline): KGHDR, SFDVKD. The V and J ends lost 4 bases and 4 bases respectively, with 10 bases between them. This CDR3 region has 14 residues.

This clonotype has at least ten counts. The chain carries TRBV7-9 and TRBJ1-1; D call uncertain. The CDR3 contains 14 residues. Per germline, CDR1 SEHNR and CDR2 FQNEAQ (reference sequence). With 5 bases removed from V and 6 bases from J, the gap between germline ends came to 16 bases. The chain's CDR3 is CASSPGGGRAEAFF. The CDR3 DNA follows: TGTGCCAGCAGCCCTGGAGGAGGGAGGGCTGAAGCTTTCTTT.

CDR3 residues: CASSPTRTGGGYNEQFF. The CDR3, as DNA: TGTGCCAGCTCACCAACACGTACAGGGGGGGGTTACAATGAGCAGTTCTTC. The chain combines TRBV18 with TRBJ2-1, with TRBD1 as a possible D gene (8 bases). The V end lost 2 bases, the J end lost 4 bases, and 18 bases lay between the germline ends. Germline V CDR1 and CDR2: KGHSH, LQKENI. CDR3 length: 17 amino acids.

This rearrangement joins TRBV29-1 to TRBJ2-1; D possibly corresponds to TRBD1 (6 bases). The CDR3 is 14 amino acids. Trimming shortened V by 3 bases and J by 7 bases, and 16 bases separated the two germline ends. Germline V lookup: CDR1 SQVTM, CDR2 ANQGSEA. The CDR3 DNA follows: TGCAGCGTTGAGGGTCAGGGGTGTGAGAATGAGCAGTTCTTC. Translating it yields CSVEGQGCENEQFF.

Remarks on this clonotype: Since a much larger clone is just one base distant, this may be a read error. The genes are TRBV12-3 or TRBV12-4 and TRBJ2-1, with D uncertain. The CDR3 spans 13 residues. V gave up 3 bases and J gave up 3 bases, with 6 bases separating them. The CDR3 reads CASSFFDYNEQFF. CDR3 bases: TGTGCCAGCAGTTTTTTCGACTACAATGAGCAGTTCTTC.

The CDR3 loop reads CASSAGGVRTEAFF. The CDR3 region has the DNA TGTGCCAGCAGTGCAGGGGGCGTAAGAACTGAAGCTTTCTTT. This rearrangement joins TRBV6-5 to TRBJ1-1; 8 nucleotides agree with TRBD1. From germline, CDR1 is MNHEY and CDR2 SVGAGI. The CDR3 runs 14 residues. Trimming removed 5 bases from V and 5 bases from J; junction bases left unmatched: 7.

This clonotype was picked up many times. The chain links TRBV20-1 to TRBJ2-7, with 7 bases fitting TRBD2. The CDR3 has 14 residues. CDR1 and CDR2 (germline): DFQATT, SNEGSKA (reference sequence). With 3 bases clipped from V and 7 bases from J, the junction kept 12 bases outside the gene matches. The CDR3 is CSASGWEGLREQYF. The CDR3, as DNA: TGCAGTGCTAGTGGGTGGGAGGGCCTGCGGGAGCAGTACTTC.

This clonotype was recorded at least ten times. This sequence joins TRBV2 and TRBJ2-1; D is possibly TRBD1 or TRBD2 (5 bases each). The ends were cut back, 10 bases at V and 5 bases at J, with 24 bases in the middle. CDR3 length: 16 amino acids. Per germline, CDR1 SNHLY and CDR2 FYNNEI. As DNA, the CDR3 is TGTGCCAACACTCGAACGAGAGGGACCCCCAACAATGAGCAGTTCTTC. Residues: CANTRTRGTPNNEQFF.

This clonotype came up many times. This chain connects TRBV7-2 to TRBJ2-5; the D gene could be TRBD1 or TRBD2 (6 bases each). Trimming shortened V by 0 bases and J by 2 bases, and 10 bases separated the two germline ends. CDR3 size: 15 residues. Germline lookup yields CDR1 SGHTA and CDR2 FQGNSA. As DNA, the CDR3 is TGTGCCAGCAGCTTAGCGCTAGGGGGGCAAGAGACCCAGTACTTC. The encoded protein is CASSLALGGQETQYF.

In this sample, this clonotype turned up many times. J is TRBJ2-5 and V is TRBV11-2; 10 positions match TRBD1. The CDR3 sequence is 15 residues long. Losses at the gene ends were 5 bases for V and 3 bases for J; bases not matched to a gene: 6. Germline CDR1 SGHAT, CDR2 FQNNGV. The CDR3 here is CASSPTGTGEETQYF. The DNA for the CDR3 is TGTGCCAGCAGCCCAACCGGGACAGGGGAAGAGACCCAGTACTTC.

The sample holds many counts of this clonotype. The V call is TRBV4-1, the J call TRBJ2-3; 12 positions agree with TRBD1. V lost 4 bases to trimming and J lost 4 bases; unmatched junction nucleotides: 6. Germline lookup yields CDR1 MGHRA and CDR2 YSYEKL. The CDR3 loop spans 16 amino acids. CDR3 sequence reads: CASSPGTGGAADTQYF. The CDR3 bases are TGCGCCAGCAGCCCCGGGACAGGGGGCGCAGCAGATACGCAGTATTTT.

There are a few counts of this clonotype. The chain carries TRBV28 and TRBJ1-1; 9 nucleotides line up with TRBD1. V shed 11 bases, J shed 2 bases, and the junction held 9 bases outside the gene matches. The CDR3 totals 14 residues. Germline V gene sequence: CDR1 MDHEN, CDR2 SYDVKM. The CDR3 sequence: CALKGTGSNTEAFF. The DNA of the CDR3 is TGTGCCCTAAAGGGGACAGGGAGTAACACTGAAGCTTTCTTT.

This clonotype appeared a few times. The gene calls are TRBV6-5 and TRBJ2-7; D may be TRBD1 (5 bases). The CDR3 has 15 amino acids. Trimming took 0 bases from V and 5 from J, leaving 14 bases between them. Per germline, CDR1 MNHEY and CDR2 SVGAGI. This chain's CDR3 is CASSYSAHRTNEQYF. The DNA for the CDR3 is TGTGCCAGCAGTTACTCGGCGCACAGGACCAACGAGCAGTACTTC.

In its sample, this clonotype was seen a few times. The chain carries TRBV20-1 and TRBJ2-1, with D unresolved. CDR3 length: 13 residues. Trimming took off 2 bases at V and 7 bases at J, with 12 bases between the two ends. Per the germline V gene, CDR1 is DFQATT and CDR2 is SNEGSKA (reference sequence). The CDR3 DNA sequence: TGCAGTGCTAGAACTATCTTGGGGAATGAGCAGTTCTTC. Translating gives CSARTILGNEQFF.

As to this clonotype: Given a much more abundant clone one base away, this may be a read error. The chain couples TRBV2 to TRBJ2-1; tentative D call: TRBD2 (5 bases). From germline, CDR1 is SNHLY and CDR2 FYNNEI. The length of the CDR3 is 12 residues. The CDR3 loop is CASRPGNNEQLF. The CDR3 coding sequence is TGTGCCAGCAGGCCGGGAAACAATGAGCAGCTCTTC.

This clonotype has only a few counts. The rearrangement uses TRBV7-8 and TRBJ2-5; 10 bases map to TRBD1. Trimming removed 3 bases from V and 3 bases from J; junction bases left unmatched: 13. CDR1 and CDR2 (germline): SGHVS, FQNEAQ. CDR3 length: 18 residues. CDR3 sequence reads: CASSFDRGLGGAEETQYF. CDR3 nucleotide sequence: TGTGCCAGCAGCTTCGACAGGGGGCTAGGGGGGGCCGAAGAGACCCAGTACTTC.

This clonotype was seen only a few times. The chain employs TRBV18 and TRBJ1-5, with D perhaps matching TRBD1 (5 bases). CDR1 and CDR2 from the germline V gene are KGHSH and LQKENI. The V gene lost 3 bases and the J gene lost 6 bases, with 18 bases spanning the gap. The CDR3 is 16 residues long. This chain's CDR3 is CASSPRDSSLGQPQHF. The CDR3 DNA follows: TGTGCCAGCTCACCCCGGGACTCAAGTCTAGGTCAGCCCCAGCATTTT.

This clonotype was recorded at least ten times. This CDR3 reads CAISGIVTYGYTF. CDR3 DNA: TGTGCCATCAGTGGGATAGTAACTTATGGCTACACCTTC. The V gene is TRBV10-3, the J gene TRBJ1-2; no reliable D call. V dropped 4 bases and J dropped 5 bases, with 11 bases sitting between them. Germline V lookup: CDR1 ENHRY, CDR2 SYGVKD. CDR3 length: 13 residues.

CDR3 amino acids: CASSFPGQGDEKLFF. In nucleotides, the CDR3 is TGTGCCAGCAGTTTTCCGGGACAGGGGGACGAAAAACTGTTTTTT. The chain employs TRBV28 and TRBJ1-4; 11 nucleotides agree with TRBD1. CDR1 MDHEN and CDR2 SYDVKM come from the germline V gene. The CDR3 is 15 amino acids. With 3 bases clipped from V and 8 bases from J, the junction kept 5 bases outside the gene matches.

This clonotype showed up just a few times. The chain has TRBV20-1 and TRBJ2-1; 10 bases are a match to TRBD2. Trimming removed 6 bases from V and 1 base from J; junction bases left unmatched: 12. The length of the CDR3 is 17 residues. Germline CDR1 DFQATT, CDR2 SNEGSKA (reference sequence). CDR3: CSALRDASGGSYNEQFF. CDR3 coding DNA: TGCAGTGCCCTCAGGGACGCTAGCGGGGGATCCTACAATGAGCAGTTCTTC.

The rearrangement uses TRBV20-1 and TRBJ2-7; D may correspond to TRBD1 or TRBD2 (6 bases each). From germline, CDR1 is DFQATT and CDR2 SNEGSKA (reference sequence). V was pared by 2 bases and J by 4 bases, with 21 bases between. CDR3 length equals 16 residues. This chain's CDR3 is CSARPLGGGNQYEQYF. DNA for the CDR3: TGCAGTGCTAGACCCTTGGGGGGCGGGAACCAATACGAGCAGTACTTC.

This clonotype was counted between two and nine times. The V call is TRBV6-6, the J call TRBJ1-1, with D unclear. The CDR3 runs to 12 residues. The germline V and J ends were trimmed by 2 bases and 10 bases, with 11 bases remaining between them. Germline loops: CDR1 MNHNY, CDR2 SVGAGI (reference sequence). The CDR3 bases are TGTGCCAGCAGTTACGAGGTCTCAGTAGCTTTCTTT. Translated, it gives CASSYEVSVAFF.

This clonotype was counted a few times. This sequence joins TRBV7-2 and TRBJ1-5, with 7 bases aligning to TRBD1. Germline-derived CDR1 and CDR2 are SGHTA and FQGNSA. The CDR3 runs to 15 residues. V dropped 1 base and J dropped 5; count of bases not matched to a gene: 5. The CDR3 DNA reads as TGTGCCAGCAGCTTAGGGGGACAGCAATATCAGCCCCAGCATTTT. Translated: CASSLGGQQYQPQHF.